This T cell receptor beta chain comes out of a study of a mutant IDH1 vaccine in newly diagnosed glioma. Time point indicated: week 23, last vaccination. What each vaccine dose contained was 300 ug of mutant IDH1 20-mer peptide, accompanied by topical imiquimod. Germline CDR1 and CDR2: MGHRA and YSYEKL. This CDR3 region has 16 residues. The germline V and J ends were trimmed by 2 bases and 2 bases, with 13 bases remaining between them. In the case of this clone: Its target is not known.

Sequencing used immunoSEQ multiplex PCR; TCRdb keeps in-frame clones, though not all of them. The repertoire consists of roughly 36,000 clones, with approximately 88% occurring once and the leading ten covering 2.5%. This TCR came from a man between 40 and 49 years old with glioma. The chain combines TRBV4-1 with TRBJ1-5; D may be TRBD1 (6 bases). Material: PBMCs, obtained from a glioma patient whose treatment included an IDH1 peptide vaccine. In DNA form, the CDR3 reads TGCGCCAGCAGCCAATACACAGGGAGCGGCAATCAGCCCCAGCATTTT. It yields the protein CASSQYTGSGNQPQHF.